This T cell receptor (beta chain) stems from a study of control samples from healthy donors and cancer patients. The junction had 13 bases not matched to a gene; V was cut back by 4 bases and J by 0 bases. CDR1 and CDR2 (germline): MDHEN, SYDVKM. There are 18 residues in the CDR3. Some clones are missing from TCRdb's copy, which holds only in-frame ones; the method was immunoSEQ multiplex PCR. Among roughly 140,000 clones listed, roughly 93% were seen once. The sequenced material came from blood. The chain is built from TRBV28 and TRBJ2-7; TRBD1 aligns across 9 bases. The sequence derives from a man in his forties or fifties in good health. DNA for the CDR3: TGTGCCAGCAGTTCACGTAGATTTCGGACAGGGGACTCCTACGAGCAGTACTTC. This sequence encodes CASSSRRFRTGDSYEQYF.